Shown below are 3 T cell receptor beta chains from a single sample sequenced in a study of CD4 T cells in relation to SARS-CoV-2 and coronaviruses. Libraries were prepared by immunoSEQ multiplex PCR; TCRdb keeps only in-frame clonotypes and omits some of them. The sample includes 35,000 to 40,000 clones, roughly 85% seen only once; the top ten take 3% to 3.5%. The sample consisted of memory CD4+ T cells from PBMCs. All receptors derive from an adult with COVID-19.

The V gene is TRBV7-9, the J gene TRBJ2-7; 10 bases line up with TRBD1. The CDR3 runs 16 residues. With V trimmed by 3 bases and J by 2 bases, 7 bases remained unmatched. CDR1 and CDR2 from the germline V gene are SEHNR and FQNEAQ (reference sequence). DNA of the CDR3: TGTGCCAGCAGCTTGGGACAGGGGTCTATTACCTACGAGCAGTACTTC. Translated, it gives CASSLGQGSITYEQYF.

This clone came up once. J is TRBJ2-5 and V is TRBV6-5; D is perhaps TRBD1 or TRBD2 (5 bases each). Germline CDR1 MNHEY, CDR2 SVGAGI. Trimming removed 2 bases from V and 10 bases from J, with 17 bases in between. CDR3 size: 14 residues. The CDR3 loop reads CASSYRGAVSVQYF. The CDR3 DNA follows: TGTGCCAGCAGTTACCGGGGCGCTGTTAGTGTCCAGTACTTC.

The chain couples TRBV2 to TRBJ1-2, with 7 bases fitting TRBD1. Germline CDR1 and CDR2: SNHLY and FYNNEI. The CDR3 is made up of 14 amino acids. V gave up 6 bases and J gave up 3 bases; unmatched junction bases: 7. In DNA, the CDR3 is TGTGCCAGCAGCGGGGACAGCCAATACTATGGCTACACCTTC. Its protein product is CASSGDSQYYGYTF.